Each of the 15 T cell receptor beta chains below was sequenced from the same sample in a study of blood T cell repertoires in COVID-19. TCRdb's copy holds only in-frame clones and misses some; the assay was immunoSEQ multiplex PCR. The sample includes around 100,000 clones, roughly 84% seen only once; the top ten take 10% to 15%. Sequenced: peripheral blood. The receptors derive from a human donor in a cohort sampled during active or convalescent COVID-19.

A single count supports this clone. CDR3 nucleotides: TGTGCCAGCAGCTTGTTCAGGGGGCTAAATCAGCCCCAGCATTTT. Protein sequence: CASSLFRGLNQPQHF. This chain joins TRBV5-8 and TRBJ1-5; 8 positions agree with TRBD1. V shed 1 base, J shed 4 bases, and the junction held 4 bases outside the gene matches. The CDR3 sequence is 15 residues long. Germline V gene data show CDR1 as SGHTS and CDR2 as YDEGEE.

The chain links TRBV19 to TRBJ1-3; D unresolved. Looked up from germline, CDR1 is LNHDA and CDR2 is SQIVND (reference sequence). Trimming stripped 1 base from V and 2 bases from J, with 9 bases between. The CDR3 is 15 residues long. This CDR3 is CASSIGGHAGNTIYF. The DNA for the CDR3 is TGTGCCAGTAGTATAGGTGGCCACGCTGGAAACACCATATATTTT.

V is TRBV3-1 (or the pseudogene TRBV3-2) and J is TRBJ2-3; D is unresolved. The germline gives CDR1 LGHDT, CDR2 YNNKEL (reference sequence). Trimming stripped 1 base from V and 3 bases from J, with 11 bases between. This CDR3 comprises 15 residues. The chain's CDR3 is CASSQAFAYTDTQYF. For the CDR3, the DNA is TGTGCCAGCAGCCAAGCTTTCGCCTATACAGATACGCAGTATTTT.

Only a few counts were recorded for this clone. The genes are TRBV30 and TRBJ1-3, with TRBD1 as a possible D gene (5 bases). The V gene's germline CDR1 is GTSNPN and CDR2 SVGIG (reference sequence). The CDR3 sequence is 15 residues long. V was clipped by 2 bases and J by 0 bases, with 11 bases between them. CDR3 protein: CAWSRLGASGNTIYF. The CDR3 DNA sequence: TGTGCCTGGAGTCGTTTAGGGGCCTCTGGAAACACCATATATTTT.

In its sample, this clone was seen a few times. The chain joins TRBV7-9 to TRBJ1-1; D gene ambiguous. Trimming took 1 base from V and 4 from J, leaving 13 bases between them. CDR1 and CDR2 (germline): SEHNR, FQNEAQ (reference sequence). The CDR3 is made up of 15 amino acids. The CDR3 region has the DNA TGTGCCAGCAGCTTAGGGCGGGGTGGGAGCACTGAAGCTTTCTTT. Protein sequence: CASSLGRGGSTEAFF. The whole variable domain, remainder taken from reference TRBV7-9 and TRBJ1-1, is DTGVSQNPRHKITKRGQNVTFRCDPISEHNRLYWYRQTLGQGPEFLTYFQNEAQLEKSRLLSDRFSAERPKGSFSTLEIQRTEQGDSAMYLCASSLGRGGSTEAFFGQGTRLTVV.

CDR3 in amino acids: CASNMYPGQGDGTEAFF. For the CDR3, the DNA is TGTGCCAGCAACATGTACCCAGGACAGGGGGACGGCACTGAAGCTTTCTTT. V is TRBV28 and J is TRBJ1-1, with TRBD1 identical over 10 bases. J was trimmed by 4 bases and V by 7 bases; bases with no gene match: 15. This CDR3 has 17 amino acids. In germline, CDR1 is MDHEN, CDR2 SYDVKM.

The chain combines TRBV18 with TRBJ2-6; possible D gene TRBD1, 6 bases. V lost 3 bases and J lost 0, with 12 bases in between. The CDR3 spans 17 residues. Germline V gives CDR1 KGHSH, CDR2 LQKENI. The DNA of the CDR3 is TGTGCCAGCTCACCTAGACAGGCCAGCTCTGGGGCCAACGTCCTGACTTTC. This translates into CASSPRQASSGANVLTF.

This rearrangement joins TRBV30 to TRBJ2-7; 7 bases are a match to TRBD1. Germline V CDR1 and CDR2: GTSNPN, SVGIG (reference sequence). V gave up 6 bases and J gave up 1 base; unmatched junction bases: 6. CDR3 length equals 13 residues. The CDR3 region has the DNA TGTGCCTGTATCCGGACAGGTTCCTACGAGCAGTACTTC. Translation: CACIRTGSYEQYF.

The gene calls are TRBV19 and TRBJ1-1, with 7 bases fitting TRBD1. Germline CDR1 and CDR2: LNHDA and SQIVND (reference sequence). The CDR3 consists of 14 residues. Unmatched junction bases numbered 2, after V lost 3 bases and J lost 1 base. CDR3 sequence: CASSMRQGNTEAFF. The CDR3 nucleotides read TGTGCCAGTAGTATGCGACAGGGGAACACTGAAGCTTTCTTT.

The rearrangement uses TRBV7-2 and TRBJ2-5; 7 nucleotides line up with TRBD1. CDR1 is SGHTA and CDR2 is FQGNSA in the germline V gene. The J segment lost 0 bases and the V segment lost 0 bases, leaving 4 bases of the junction unmatched. The CDR3 consists of 16 residues. CDR3: CASSLAGTAYQETQYF. For the CDR3, the DNA is TGTGCCAGCAGCTTAGCGGGGACAGCGTACCAAGAGACCCAGTACTTC.

This chain joins TRBV7-3 and TRBJ2-3; maybe TRBD1 (6 bases). Germline V gene lookup returns CDR1 SGHTA and CDR2 FQGTGA. The CDR3 runs 17 residues. The V end was cut by 6 bases, the J end by 0 bases, with 19 bases between. The CDR3 loop is CASRSQGSHSSTDTQYF. The CDR3, as DNA: TGTGCCAGCAGGTCCCAGGGGAGTCATTCTAGCACAGATACGCAGTATTTT.

The J gene is TRBJ1-5, the V gene TRBV18, with 7 bases matching TRBD1. Germline V gene lookup returns CDR1 KGHSH and CDR2 LQKENI. Trimming removed 1 base from V and 7 bases from J; junction bases left unmatched: 1. This CDR3 region has 13 residues. The CDR3 protein is CASSPQGAQPQHF. CDR3 coding DNA: TGTGCCAGCTCACCACAGGGGGCCCAGCCCCAGCATTTT.

This chain connects TRBV5-5 to TRBJ1-4, with 9 bases lining up with TRBD1. J was trimmed by 8 bases and V by 4 bases; bases with no gene match: 12. This CDR3 comprises 16 residues. Per germline, CDR1 SGHKS and CDR2 YYEKEE (reference sequence). CDR3 amino acids: CASSDYRGQGKEKLFF. The CDR3, as DNA: TGTGCCAGCAGCGATTACCGGGGACAGGGAAAGGAAAAACTGTTTTTT.

The CDR3 DNA follows: TGTGCCAGCAGCTTGGGGACAGGGGGCGTCTCCTACAATGAGCAGTTCTTC. Translated: CASSLGTGGVSYNEQFF. The chain joins TRBV7-3 to TRBJ2-1; 12 bases map to TRBD1. Germline trimming cut 3 bases from V and 0 bases from J; bases unmatched to any gene: 3. Germline V gene lookup returns CDR1 SGHTA and CDR2 FQGTGA. The CDR3 is 17 amino acids.

The chain uses TRBV20-1 and TRBJ2-1, with 7 bases identical to TRBD2. Trimming cost V 6 bases and J 9 bases; bases outside gene matches: 5. The CDR3 is made up of 11 amino acids. Germline CDR1 is DFQATT and CDR2 is SNEGSKA (reference sequence). CDR3 nucleotides: TGCAGTGCCCTACCGGGGGGTGAGCAGTTCTTC. It is translated as CSALPGGEQFF.